This T cell receptor (beta chain) was identified during a study of CD8+CD57+ T cells in acquired aplastic anemia. Turning to the study itself: About 3 ug was the average amount of DNA from sorted CD4+ and CD8+ cells.

Using genomic DNA as the template, TCR beta VDJ and CDR3 profiling was carried out. TCRdb processed the reads anew with MiXCR; each CDR3 protein has one entry. The repertoire has roughly 500,000 distinct CDR3 sequences, around 33% of them found once; the top ten carry 0.82%. This clonotype was seen only a few times. Only patients with CD8+CD57+ cell expansion on flow cytometry were chosen for sequencing. Patients were treatment-naive when blood was sampled. This CDR3 contains 16 residues. Germline CDR1 reads SGHRS; CDR2 reads YFSETQ. With V trimmed by 0 bases and J by 2 bases, 5 bases remained unmatched.

The specimen was sorted CD4+, CD8+, or CD8+CD57+ T cells (not recorded which) from PBMCs. This TCR was sampled from a human donor with aplastic anemia. The J gene is TRBJ2-3, the V gene TRBV5-1, with 8 bases lining up with TRBD2. In nucleotides, the CDR3 is TGCGCCAGCAGCTTGGCCACTAGCGGACTCACAGATACGCAGTATTTT. This sequence encodes CASSLATSGLTDTQYF.